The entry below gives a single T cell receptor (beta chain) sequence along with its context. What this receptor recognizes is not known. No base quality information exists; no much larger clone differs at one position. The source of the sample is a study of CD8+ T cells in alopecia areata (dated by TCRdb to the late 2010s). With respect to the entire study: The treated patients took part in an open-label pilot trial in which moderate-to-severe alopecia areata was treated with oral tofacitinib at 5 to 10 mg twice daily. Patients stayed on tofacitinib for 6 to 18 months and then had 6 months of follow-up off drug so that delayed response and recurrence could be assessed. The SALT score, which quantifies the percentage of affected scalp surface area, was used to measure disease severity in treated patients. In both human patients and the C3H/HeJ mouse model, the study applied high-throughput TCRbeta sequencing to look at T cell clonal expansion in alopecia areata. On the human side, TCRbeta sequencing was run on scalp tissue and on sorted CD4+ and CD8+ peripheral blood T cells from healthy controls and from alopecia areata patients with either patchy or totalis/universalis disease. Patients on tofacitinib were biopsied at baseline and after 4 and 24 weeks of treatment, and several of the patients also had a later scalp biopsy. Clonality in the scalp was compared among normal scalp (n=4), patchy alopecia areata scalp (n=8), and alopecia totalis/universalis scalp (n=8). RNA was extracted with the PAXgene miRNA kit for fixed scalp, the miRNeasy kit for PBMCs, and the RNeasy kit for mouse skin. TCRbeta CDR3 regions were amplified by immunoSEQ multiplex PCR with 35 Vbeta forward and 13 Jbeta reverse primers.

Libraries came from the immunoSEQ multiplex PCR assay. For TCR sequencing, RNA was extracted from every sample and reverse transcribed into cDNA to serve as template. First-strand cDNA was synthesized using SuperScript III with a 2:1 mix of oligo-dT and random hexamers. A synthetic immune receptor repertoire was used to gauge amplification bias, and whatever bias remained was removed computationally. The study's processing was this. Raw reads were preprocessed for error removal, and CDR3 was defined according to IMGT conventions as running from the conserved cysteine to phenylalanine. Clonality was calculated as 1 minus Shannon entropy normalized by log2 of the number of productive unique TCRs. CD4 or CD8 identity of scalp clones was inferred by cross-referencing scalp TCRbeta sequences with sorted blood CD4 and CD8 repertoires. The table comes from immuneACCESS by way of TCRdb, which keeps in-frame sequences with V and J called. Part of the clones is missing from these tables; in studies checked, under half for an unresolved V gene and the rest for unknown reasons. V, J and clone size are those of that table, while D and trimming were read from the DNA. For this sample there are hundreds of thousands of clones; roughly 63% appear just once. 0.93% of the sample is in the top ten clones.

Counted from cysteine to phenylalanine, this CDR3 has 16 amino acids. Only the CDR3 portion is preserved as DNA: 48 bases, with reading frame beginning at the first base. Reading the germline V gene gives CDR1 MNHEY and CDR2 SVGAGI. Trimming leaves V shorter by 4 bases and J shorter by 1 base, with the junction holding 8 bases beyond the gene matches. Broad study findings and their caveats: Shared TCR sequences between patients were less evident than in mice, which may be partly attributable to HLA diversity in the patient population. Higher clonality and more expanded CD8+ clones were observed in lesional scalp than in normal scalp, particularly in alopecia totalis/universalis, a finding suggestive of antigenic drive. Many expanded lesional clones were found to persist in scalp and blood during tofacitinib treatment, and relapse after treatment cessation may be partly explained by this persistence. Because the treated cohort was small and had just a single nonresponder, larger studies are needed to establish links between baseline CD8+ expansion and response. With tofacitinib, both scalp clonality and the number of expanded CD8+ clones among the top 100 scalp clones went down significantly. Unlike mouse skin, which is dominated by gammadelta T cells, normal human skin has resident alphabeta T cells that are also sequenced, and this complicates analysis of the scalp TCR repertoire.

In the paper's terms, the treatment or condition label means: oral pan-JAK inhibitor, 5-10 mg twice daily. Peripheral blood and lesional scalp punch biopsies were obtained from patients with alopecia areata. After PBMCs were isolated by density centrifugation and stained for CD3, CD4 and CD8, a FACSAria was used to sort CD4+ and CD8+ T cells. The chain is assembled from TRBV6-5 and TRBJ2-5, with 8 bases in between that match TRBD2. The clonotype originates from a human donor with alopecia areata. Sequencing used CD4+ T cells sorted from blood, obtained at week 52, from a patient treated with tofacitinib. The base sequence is TGTGCCAGCAGTTTGGGTAGTACTAGCGGCCAAGAGACCCAGTACTTC. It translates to CASSLGSTSGQETQYF.